The T cell receptor beta chain described here comes from a study of CD8 T cells in Susac syndrome (dated by TCRdb to between 2019 and 2020). A note on the overall study: Of the Susac syndrome patients who were sequenced, roughly 6 had clinically active disease and roughly 8 were in clinical remission. At blood withdrawal, Susac syndrome patients were either therapy-naive, taking corticosteroids (in some cases with IVIg as well), or taking IVIg alone. Repertoire sequencing was used to test whether CD8+ T cell activation and differentiation in Susac syndrome was antigen driven.

RNA was extracted using the RNeasy kit, and roughly 0.5 to 1 microgram was reverse transcribed with random hexamers. The immunoSEQ multiplex PCR assay, covering 54 Vbeta and 13 Jbeta segments, was used to amplify TCR beta CDR3 regions. PCR amplification bias was corrected using a synthetic template baseline for primer optimization and computational correction. In the authors' own workflow: Reads were annotated to V, D and J genes per IMGT and analyzed with immunoSEQ Analyzer, keeping only productive sequences. Clonality was computed as one minus Shannon entropy normalized by log2 of the number of productive unique sequences. For each patient and control, public and private clones were evaluated among the 100 most prevalent clones. Clones were defined as Susac-specific when absent from the healthy and MS cohorts, from roughly 1,100 published viral clones and from other ImmuneACCESS disease sequences. TCRdb's own reprocessing of the public reads used fastp at Q25 and MiXCR and kept productive beta chains. Each CDR3 protein appears once, grouped with its most common genes and DNA. These V and J calls are TCRdb output, not the study's own analysis. The sample table contains about 190,000 distinct CDR3 sequences; only one count was recorded for roughly 95% of them. Of the sample, around 0.092% falls within the top ten clones.

Results and caveats for the whole study, not just this receptor: The study acknowledged that relatively few individuals were included in the TCR sequencing and HLA analysis. In the CD4+ T cell repertoire of Susac syndrome patients, clonal expansion was not detected.

The germline V gene provides CDR1 SGDLS and CDR2 YYNGEE. From its cysteine to its phenylalanine, the CDR3 spans 14 amino acids. The read is trimmed to its CDR3 DNA, 42 bases read in frame from base 1. The V and J ends are trimmed by 0 bases and 6 bases, leaving 12 bases between them. Peripheral blood CD8+ and CD4+ T cells from healthy donors, Susac syndrome patients and multiple sclerosis patients were profiled by high-throughput TCR beta sequencing. The Susac syndrome patients fulfilled recently defined diagnostic criteria for definite or probable disease. CD8+ TEMRA cells were enriched by FACS, while bulk CD8+ and CD4+ T cells were purified by magnetic negative isolation. Blood was drawn into EDTA tubes, processed within 24 hours, and PBMCs were isolated by density gradient centrifugation. PBMCs destined for TCR sequencing were cryopreserved in liquid nitrogen and later thawed in a 37 °C water bath. Purity of sorted or isolated CD4+, CD8+ and CD8+ TEMRA cells was at least 90%.

On this clonotype: Its antigen is unknown. No base quality values were provided; no much bigger clone lies one nucleotide off.

This TCR derives from a human donor with Susac syndrome. Sequencing was performed on CD4+ T cells from PBMCs. The rearranged chain carries TRBV9 and TRBJ1-1, and perhaps TRBD1 as D gene, on 5 matching bases. Read as DNA, the sequence is TGTGCCAGCAGCGTAGAAGGGGCAGGAGCTGAAGCTTTCTTT. Protein translation: CASSVEGAGAEAFF.